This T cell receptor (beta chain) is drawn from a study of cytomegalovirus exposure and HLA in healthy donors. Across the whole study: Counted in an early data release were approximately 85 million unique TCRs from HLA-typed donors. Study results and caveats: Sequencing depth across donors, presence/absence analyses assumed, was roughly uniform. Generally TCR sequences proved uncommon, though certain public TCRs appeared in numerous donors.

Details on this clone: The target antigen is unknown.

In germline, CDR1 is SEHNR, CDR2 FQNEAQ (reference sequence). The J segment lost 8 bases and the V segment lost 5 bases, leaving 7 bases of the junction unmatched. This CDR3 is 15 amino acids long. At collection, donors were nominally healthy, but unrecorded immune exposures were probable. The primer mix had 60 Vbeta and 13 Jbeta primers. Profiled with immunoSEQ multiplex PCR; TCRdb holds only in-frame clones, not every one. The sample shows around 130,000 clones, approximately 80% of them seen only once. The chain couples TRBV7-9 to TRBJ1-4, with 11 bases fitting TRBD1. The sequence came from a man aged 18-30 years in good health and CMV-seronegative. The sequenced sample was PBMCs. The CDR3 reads CASSPRTGGQEKLFF. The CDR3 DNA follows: TGTGCCAGCAGCCCCCGGACAGGGGGCCAGGAAAAACTGTTTTTT.